The clone carrying this T cell receptor (beta chain) was found a few times. These data are taken from a study of T cells in Graves' hyperthyroidism and ophthalmopathy. Regions amplified from RNA transcripts were the TCR beta CDR3 regions. HTBI primers were used for first-round RT-PCR of the TCR CDR3. A single record per CDR3 protein comes from TCRdb applying MiXCR to the multiplex PCR reads. The profile covers over 250,000 distinct CDR3 sequences, with 20% to 25% appearing a single time and roughly 60% taken by the ten largest. The CDR3 spans 16 residues. V lost 4 bases and J lost 4; bases outside the gene matches: 11. Germline loops: CDR1 LNHNV, CDR2 YYDKDF (reference sequence). Patients with ophthalmopathy all had a Clinical Activity Score of at least 3, a NOSPECS grade of at least 4 and duration under 3 months.

Sequencing was carried out using blood. This receptor was identified in a man under 40 with Graves' ophthalmopathy. The chain recombines TRBV15 with TRBJ1-1; 8 positions agree with TRBD1. CDR3 nucleotide sequence: TGTGCCACCAGCAAAGGACAGGGCCTCTCGAGCACTGAAGCTTTCTTT. Protein: CATSKGQGLSSTEAFF. The whole variable domain, filled in from reference TRBV15 and TRBJ1-1, reads DAMVIQNPRYQVTQFGKPVTLSCSQTLNHNVMYWYQQKSSQAPKLLFHYYDKDFNNEADTPDNFQSRRPNTSFCFLDIRSPGLGDTAMYLCATSKGQGLSSTEAFFGQGTRLTVV.